Below, one T cell receptor (beta chain) is given with its context. The antigen is not known. This specimen comes from a study of cytomegalovirus exposure and HLA in healthy donors. Findings of the study overall: Most subjects had HLA-A and HLA-B alleles reportedly predicted accurately by TCR beta sequences.

Germline V gene data show CDR1 as LNHDA and CDR2 as SQIVND (reference sequence). This CDR3 spans 15 amino acids. Deletions cut 9 bases from V and 0 bases from J, with 18 bases between. 13 Jbeta primers and 60 Vbeta primers were used for the PCR. Per the study methods: In a later analysis, some 80 million unique TCR beta chains included roughly 11 million shared by two or more donors. Data came from immunoSEQ multiplex PCR; TCRdb stores just in-frame clones and leaves some out. V, J and clone size derive from that table, while D and trimming were established from the DNA sequence. The table has around 170,000 clones, around 72% seen once.

The sample comprised PBMCs. The clonotype originates from a woman in her forties or fifties in good health and CMV-seropositive. This chain links TRBV19 with TRBJ2-7, with D perhaps matching TRBD2 (6 bases). The CDR3: CASQRDRGSSYEQYF. In nucleotides, the CDR3 is TGTGCCAGCCAACGGGATCGGGGGTCCTCCTACGAGCAGTACTTC.